Below, 19 T cell receptor beta chains from the same sample are listed, as sequenced in a study of shared clonotypes between healthy human individuals. The table came from immunoSEQ multiplex PCR; TCRdb's copy has only in-frame clones and leaves some out. Of more than 2 million clones detected, around 93% appear once; the ten largest clones hold more than 1.5%. Naive CD8 isolation took CD45RO-negative cells positively selected for CCR7 and excluded terminally differentiated effector memory CD45RA+ cells. Sequences were obtained from naive CD8+ T cells from PBMCs. Receptor source: a young man in good health. Some clones in this sample may be carry-over from other donors' samples.

CDR3 DNA sequence: TGTGCCAGCAGCCCGAGAGGGGGCACGGCCTCTGGAAACACCATATATTTT. This translates into CASSPRGGTASGNTIYF. The chain is built from TRBV9 and TRBJ1-3, with TRBD1 matching 7 bases. The CDR3 spans 17 residues. V lost 4 bases, J lost 0 bases, and 10 bases stayed unmatched. Germline V gene data show CDR1 as SGDLS and CDR2 as YYNGEE.

The chain couples TRBV12-5 to TRBJ2-1, with 9 bases lining up with TRBD2. Germline trimming cut 5 bases from V and 8 bases from J; bases unmatched to any gene: 10. The CDR3 covers 15 residues. Germline CDR1 is LGHNT and CDR2 is FRNRAP. The CDR3 sequence is CASGLPGLAGDEQFF. In DNA, the CDR3 is TGTGCTAGTGGTCTCCCGGGACTAGCTGGCGATGAGCAGTTCTTC.

This chain links TRBV7-9 with TRBJ2-2; D perhaps matches TRBD1 (7 bases). V gave up 5 bases and J gave up 3 bases, with 16 bases separating them. CDR3 length: 16 residues. Germline V gene lookup returns CDR1 SEHNR and CDR2 FQNEAQ (reference sequence). CDR3 residues: CASSGQGGGDTGELFF. The CDR3 DNA reads as TGTGCCAGCAGCGGCCAGGGGGGAGGCGACACCGGGGAGCTGTTTTTT.

The CDR3 protein is CASSQVGNRPSYTYGYTF. The CDR3 DNA follows: TGCGCCAGCAGCCAAGTCGGTAACAGGCCCTCGTATACCTATGGCTACACCTTC. The gene calls are TRBV4-3 and TRBJ1-2; a possible D gene is TRBD1 (5 bases). V was trimmed by 1 base and J by 4 bases, leaving 22 bases between them. The CDR3 consists of 18 residues. Germline V gene sequence: CDR1 LGHNA, CDR2 YSLEER.

The chain carries TRBV7-6 and TRBJ1-2, with D maybe TRBD1 (5 bases). The germline gives CDR1 SGHVS, CDR2 FNYEAQ. This CDR3 is built from 14 residues. The V gene lost 5 bases and the J gene lost 8 bases, with 18 bases spanning the gap. CDR3 protein: CASSQGTYREGYTF. The CDR3 DNA follows: TGTGCCAGCAGCCAGGGTACATACCGGGAGGGCTACACCTTC.

This rearrangement joins TRBV11-2 to TRBJ1-1; tentative D call: TRBD1 (5 bases). The CDR3 spans 13 residues. Germline CDR1 is SGHAT and CDR2 is FQNNGV. The V gene lost 10 bases and the J gene lost 0 bases, with 12 bases spanning the gap. The CDR3 nucleotides are TGTGCCACCTCAGGGTTCATGAACACTGAAGCTTTCTTT. Amino acid sequence: CATSGFMNTEAFF.

The rearrangement joins TRBV29-1 to TRBJ2-1; D ambiguous. The V and J ends lost 2 bases and 1 base respectively, with 9 bases between them. CDR1 and CDR2 (germline): SQVTM, ANQGSEA. The CDR3 is made up of 14 amino acids. CDR3 in DNA: TGCAGCGTTGAACTAGGGTCTTCCTACAATGAGCAGTTCTTC. Translating it yields CSVELGSSYNEQFF.

The V gene is TRBV28, the J gene TRBJ1-5, with D perhaps matching TRBD1 (6 bases). The V end lost 4 bases, the J end lost 6 bases, and 13 bases lay between the germline ends. The CDR3 is made up of 14 amino acids. The germline V gene encodes CDR1 MDHEN and CDR2 SYDVKM. The CDR3 DNA reads as TGTGCCAGCAGTTCGGGACATCTAATTCAGCCCCAGCATTTT. This gives the protein CASSSGHLIQPQHF.

The V and J genes are TRBV6-1 and TRBJ1-5; D not certain. Germline V gene sequence: CDR1 MNHNS, CDR2 SASEGT. Trimming removed 10 bases at V and 2 bases at J, with 9 bases between. The CDR3 has 12 residues. The CDR3 loop is CATRRGNQPQHF. CDR3 coding DNA: TGTGCCACCAGAAGGGGCAATCAGCCCCAGCATTTT.

The chain recombines TRBV27 with TRBJ1-5; 11 nucleotides line up with TRBD1. The CDR3 is 18 residues long. The V gene end was trimmed by 6 bases and the J gene end by 3 bases; junction bases not matched to a gene: 13. Germline V CDR1 and CDR2: MNHEY, SMNVEV (reference sequence). For the CDR3, the DNA is TGTGCCAGCAGCCCCATCGCCGGGACAGGGGGTTTCAATCAGCCCCAGCATTTT. Amino acids: CASSPIAGTGGFNQPQHF.

This chain connects TRBV5-6 to TRBJ2-7, with D perhaps matching TRBD1 (5 bases). Between the trimmed V and J ends, which lost 2 bases and 5 bases, there was a span of 8 bases. Per the germline V gene, CDR1 is SGHDT and CDR2 is YYEEEE. This CDR3 comprises 12 residues. In DNA, the CDR3 is TGTGCCAGCAGCTTCTCAGGGAACGAGCAGTACTTC. This encodes CASSFSGNEQYF.

V and J are TRBV13 and TRBJ1-1, with a tentative D call TRBD1 (5 bases). V shed 5 bases and J shed 0 bases, with 13 bases lying between them. The CDR3 is 15 amino acids. Germline-derived CDR1 and CDR2 are PRHDT and FYEKMQ (reference sequence). This chain's CDR3 is CASSPRDDMNTEAFF. The CDR3 DNA follows: TGTGCCAGCAGCCCCAGGGACGACATGAACACTGAAGCTTTCTTT.

This chain links TRBV6-4 with TRBJ2-1; D might be TRBD1 (6 bases). The CDR3 spans 17 residues. The germline V and J ends were trimmed by 2 bases and 4 bases, with 18 bases remaining between them. Per the germline V gene, CDR1 is MRHNA and CDR2 is SNTAGT. The CDR3 DNA is TGTGCCAGCAGTGACACGCTAGAGAATACAGGGTACAATGAGCAGTTCTTC. This encodes CASSDTLENTGYNEQFF.

The rearrangement joins TRBV20-1 to TRBJ2-1; unclear D gene. This CDR3 contains 11 residues. Germline CDR1 and CDR2: DFQATT and SNEGSKA (reference sequence). The V and J ends lost 3 bases and 5 bases respectively, with 5 bases between them. The CDR3 nucleotides read TGCAGTGCTAGGCCCGACAATGAGCAGTTCTTC. It translates to CSARPDNEQFF.

The CDR3 is CATSRGRELYNEQFF. CDR3 bases: TGTGCCACCAGCAGAGGACGGGAGCTATACAATGAGCAGTTCTTC. J is TRBJ2-1 and V is TRBV15; perhaps TRBD2 as D (6 bases). Trimming pared 1 base from V and 4 bases from J, leaving 11 bases between. CDR1 LNHNV and CDR2 YYDKDF come from the germline V gene (reference sequence). CDR3 length: 15 amino acids.

As DNA, the CDR3 is TGTGCCAGCAGCCCCCCTTTGCCGGCGGGGGTTGAGCAGTTCTTC. It translates to CASSPPLPAGVEQFF. V gene TRBV11-2 combines with J gene TRBJ2-1; TRBD2 agrees at 7 bases. Germline V lookup: CDR1 SGHAT, CDR2 FQNNGV. This CDR3 has 15 residues. Unmatched junction bases numbered 13, after V lost 5 bases and J lost 9 bases.

As to this clone: This CDR3 is also generated by other DNA sequences in the sample. This rearrangement joins TRBV9 to TRBJ2-1, with no clear D. The CDR3 consists of 12 residues. V lost 3 bases to trimming and J lost 6 bases, with 7 bases between them. The germline gives CDR1 SGDLS, CDR2 YYNGEE. CDR3 coding DNA: TGTGCCAGCAGCGGAGCATCCAATGAGCAGTTCTTC. Protein sequence: CASSGASNEQFF. Full variable domain (remainder filled in from reference TRBV9 and TRBJ2-1): DSGVTQTPKHLITATGQRVTLRCSPRSGDLSVYWYQQSLDQGLQFLIQYYNGEERAKGNILERFSAQQFPDLHSELNLSSLELGDSALYFCASSGASNEQFFGPGTRLTVL.

This sequence joins TRBV9 and TRBJ2-2; 13 nucleotides line up with TRBD2. The CDR3 has 17 residues. Germline CDR1 is SGDLS and CDR2 is YYNGEE. V gave up 0 bases and J gave up 3 bases; unmatched junction bases: 2. CDR3 protein: CASSVGTSGRDTGELFF. CDR3 bases: TGTGCCAGCAGCGTAGGGACTAGCGGGAGAGACACCGGGGAGCTGTTTTTT.

The V gene is TRBV2, the J gene TRBJ2-6; 8 nucleotides line up with TRBD1. V shed 6 bases, J shed 0 bases, and the junction held 10 bases outside the gene matches. The CDR3 length is 18 residues. In germline, CDR1 is SNHLY, CDR2 FYNNEI. CDR3 in amino acids: CASRATGALSSGANVLTF. In DNA form, the CDR3 reads TGTGCCAGCAGAGCGACAGGGGCGCTGAGCTCTGGGGCCAACGTCCTGACTTTC.